These T cell receptor beta chains were read from a single sample in a study of PD-L1 blockade in urothelial cancer. TCRdb's copy holds only in-frame clones and misses some; the assay was immunoSEQ multiplex PCR. This table holds 46,000 or so clones, approximately 83% found once. Sequenced material: PBMCs, taken around atezolizumab (anti-PD-L1) treatment. These receptors all come from a man in his sixties with urothelial cancer. Both conserved end residues are part of each CDR3. The order of the fields is D gene, V gene, J gene, CDR3 protein. The D gene is left open where the match is weak.

TRBD1	TRBV4-2	TRBJ2-1	CASSQLGQGAYNEQFF
.	TRBV11-2	TRBJ1-6	CASSLAGPYNSPLHF
TRBD2	TRBV18	TRBJ2-1	CASSPSGLAGGYNEQFF
.	TRBV6-4	TRBJ1-1	CASRSGENTEAFF
.	TRBV30	TRBJ2-7	CAWSADSRGSYEQYF
TRBD1	TRBV14	TRBJ2-5	CASSQDRGQGTGLAGETQYF
.	TRBV28	TRBJ2-1	CASSFAGTSGGEQFF
TRBD1	TRBV6-5	TRBJ1-5	CASRSGTGSRPQHF
TRBD1	TRBV29-1	TRBJ2-2	CSAAGGANTGELFF
TRBD1	TRBV7-9	TRBJ2-7	CASSRPGTGAYEQYF
.	TRBV11-2	TRBJ2-3	CASSQGGDTQYF
TRBD1	TRBV6-1	TRBJ2-5	CASNRDRQETQYF
.	TRBV10-3	TRBJ1-1	CAISESGRDTEAFF
.	TRBV28	TRBJ1-2	CATLGTNYGYTF
.	TRBV7-3	TRBJ2-7	CASSWGDDYEQYF
.	TRBV30	TRBJ1-2	CAWSPGGNGYTF
.	TRBV18	TRBJ1-1	CASSPDRMNTEAFF
.	TRBV6-1	TRBJ1-5	CASSEFQGYPPQHF
.	TRBV27	TRBJ1-4	CASSPTRSGSNEKLFF
.	TRBV2	TRBJ2-7	CASSEAQVGSTYEQYF
.	TRBV6-6	TRBJ2-3	CASSQTGPDTQYF
.	TRBV6-1	TRBJ2-1	CASISNEQFF
TRBD1	TRBV18	TRBJ2-7	CASSPLGGQGASEQYF
TRBD1	TRBV6-6	TRBJ1-2	CASSSQGEGFGYTF
.	TRBV10-3	TRBJ1-1	CAISVGGVEAFF
.	TRBV19	TRBJ1-2	CASSIDRGIYGYTF
TRBD1	TRBV9	TRBJ2-2	CASSAMGGQGYGELFF
.	TRBV6-5	TRBJ1-1	CASSPGGAHTEAFF
.	TRBV18	TRBJ2-5	CASSPRILGAQETQYF
.	TRBV11-2	TRBJ2-1	CASSLLFSTYNEQFF
TRBD1	TRBV9	TRBJ1-4	CASSGGQGGGEKLFF
.	TRBV2	TRBJ2-7	CASRDSAGEQYF
.	TRBV9	TRBJ2-7	CASTRGYYEQYF
TRBD1	TRBV6-5	TRBJ1-6	CATLGQGIPPLHF
.	TRBV4-1	TRBJ1-4	CASSQVGGRNEKLFF
.	TRBV5-6	TRBJ1-3	CASSLVAGSGNTIYF
.	TRBV2	TRBJ1-1	CASSLYMNTEAFF
TRBD1	TRBV30	TRBJ2-7	CAWSVLRSGTGDPYEQYF
TRBD1	TRBV7-8	TRBJ1-1	CASSFSDRGDTEAFF
.	TRBV6-4	TRBJ2-6	CASSKDISGANVLTF
.	TRBV6-1	TRBJ2-7	CASMEGLNEQYF
.	TRBV6-5	TRBJ1-4	CASSYSRRATNEKLFF
.	TRBV6-1	TRBJ2-7	CASSPTGGAYEQYF
TRBD1	TRBV2	TRBJ2-1	CASSQGQGAGEQFF
.	TRBV5-4	TRBJ1-4	CASSFAESTNEKLFF
TRBD1	TRBV6-8	TRBJ2-3	CASRTEKTGTGATDTQYF
TRBD2	TRBV6-4	TRBJ2-3	CASSAGGARTDTQYF
.	TRBV10-3	TRBJ2-7	CASGIRNEQYF
TRBD1	TRBV5-6	TRBJ2-1	CASSSDRDRRYNEQFF
TRBD2	TRBV5-1	TRBJ2-3	CASSLEGGTSGGADTQYF
TRBD1	TRBV6-1	TRBJ1-1	CASGPTGLRAFF
TRBD1	TRBV5-1	TRBJ2-7	CASSVGTGTEQYF
.	TRBV5-6	TRBJ2-1	CASSFPEAAYNEQFF
.	TRBV6-1	TRBJ1-1	CASRALQNTEAFF